These 25 T cell receptor beta chains share one sample of origin, sequenced in a study of T cells in Graves' hyperthyroidism and ophthalmopathy. Amplified regions were TCR beta CDR3 sequences from RNA transcripts. The TCR CDR3 first-round RT-PCR relied on the HTBI primer set. Via MiXCR, TCRdb re-called the multiplex PCR reads, giving one row per CDR3 protein. The sample yields fewer than 450,000 distinct CDR3 sequences, around 20% seen once. Sequencing was carried out using blood. Receptors were obtained from a man younger than 30 with Graves' ophthalmopathy.

On this clonotype: A clone one base away is much larger, so this may be a read error. The chain combines TRBV28 with TRBJ1-5, with D possibly being TRBD2 (6 bases). The J call may be wrong; the DNA end is better matched by TRBJ2-3. The CDR3 has 19 residues. Germline V gene sequence: CDR1 MDHEN, CDR2 SYDVKM. CDR3 protein: CASSSYGRRGTQGNQPQYF. As DNA, the CDR3 is TGTGCCAGTAGCTCCTACGGACGGCGGGGAACGCAGGGCAATCAGCCCCAGTATTTT.

The V call is TRBV24-1, the J call TRBJ2-5; 7 bases agree with TRBD1. This CDR3 comprises 17 residues. Germline CDR1 and CDR2: KGHDR and SFDVKD. Trimming removed 1 base from V and 1 base from J; junction bases left unmatched: 8. CDR3 loop: CATSDFPGQSTQETQYF. CDR3 nucleotide sequence: TGTGCCACCAGTGATTTTCCGGGACAGAGCACCCAAGAGACCCAGTACTTC.

This clonotype was observed at least ten times. This rearrangement joins TRBV5-1 to TRBJ2-1; D perhaps matches TRBD1 (5 bases). CDR3 length equals 15 residues. Deletions cut 0 bases from V and 0 bases from J, with 7 bases between. The germline CDR1 and CDR2 sequences are SGHRS and YFSETQ. CDR3: CASSLVDSSYNEQFF. CDR3 in DNA: TGCGCCAGCAGCTTGGTAGACAGCTCCTACAATGAGCAGTTCTTC.

This clonotype was detected ten times or more. The V gene is TRBV2, the J gene TRBJ1-2; D gene ambiguous. Deletions cut 8 bases from V and 2 bases from J, with 12 bases between. The germline V gene has CDR1 SNHLY and CDR2 FYNNEI. The CDR3 is made up of 13 amino acids. The CDR3 reads CASFSSLNYGYTF. Written as DNA, the CDR3 is TGTGCCAGCTTCTCCAGCTTAAACTATGGCTACACCTTC.

There are a few counts of this clonotype. CDR3 DNA sequence: TGTGCCAGCAGCTTAATGGGACAGGGCGACACCGGGGAGCTGTTTTTT. It specifies CASSLMGQGDTGELFF. J is TRBJ2-2 and V is TRBV7-2; TRBD1 matches at 9 bases. With 2 bases clipped from V and 3 bases from J, the junction kept 4 bases outside the gene matches. CDR1 is SGHTA, CDR2 FQGNSA, per germline. The CDR3 contains 16 residues.

This clonotype appeared many times. V and J are TRBV18 and TRBJ1-2; D is undetermined. The CDR3 is 13 amino acids. Deletions cut 0 bases from V and 8 bases from J, with 10 bases between. CDR1 is KGHSH, CDR2 LQKENI, per germline. CDR3 bases: TGTGCCAGCTCACCACCGGTTCGGGAGGGCTACACCTTC. Translating gives CASSPPVREGYTF. Drawing the rest from reference TRBV18 and TRBJ1-2, the complete variable domain is NAGVMQNPRHLVRRRGQEARLRCSPMKGHSHVYWYRQLPEEGLKFMVYLQKENIIDESGMPKERFSAEFPKEGPSILRIQQVVRGDSAAYFCASSPPVREGYTFGSGTRLTVV.

On this clonotype: One end of the junction is discordant with germline, which a read error may explain. The gene calls are TRBV12-3 or TRBV12-4 and TRBJ2-3, with 7 positions matching TRBD2. The CDR3 is 14 amino acids. CDR3 in DNA: TGTGCCATCAGTGAGAGCGGGGACTCAGATACGCAGTATTTT. Amino acids: CAISESGDSDTQYF.

This clonotype was detected only a few times. The CDR3 region has the DNA TGTGCCAGCAGCCGTGCGGGAGGCGAGCAGTTCTTC. Residues: CASSRAGGEQFF. The V gene is TRBV11-2, the J gene TRBJ2-1; 8 bases are a match to TRBD2. This CDR3 has 12 residues. With V trimmed by 5 bases and J by 10 bases, 4 bases remained unmatched. Germline V gene data show CDR1 as SGHAT and CDR2 as FQNNGV.

The V call is TRBV4-1, the J call TRBJ2-7; a possible D gene is TRBD2 (5 bases). In germline, CDR1 is MGHRA, CDR2 YSYEKL. Trimming pared 1 base from V and 0 bases from J, leaving 10 bases between. This CDR3 is 15 amino acids long. CDR3 region: CASSQVTSGSYEQYF. The CDR3 DNA reads TGCGCCAGCAGCCAAGTAACTAGTGGCTCCTACGAGCAGTACTTC.

The J gene is TRBJ1-5, the V gene TRBV12-3 or TRBV12-4, with 7 bases lining up with TRBD1. The ends lost 5 bases at V and 6 bases at J; junction bases unmatched: 13. This CDR3 is 16 amino acids long. For the CDR3, the DNA is TGTGCCAGCAGTAAGTTCAGGGGGTGGGAGGGTCAGCCCCAGCATTTT. Translated: CASSKFRGWEGQPQHF.

Worth noting for this clonotype: Germline and junction disagree at one end, which may indicate a read error. The rearrangement links TRBV5-1 to TRBJ2-3, with TRBD2 identical over 9 bases. The CDR3 runs to 17 residues. Germline-derived CDR1 and CDR2 are SGHRS and YFSETQ. The CDR3 bases are TGTGCCAGCAGCGGGTCGGACAGCGGGGGGTACACAGATACGCAGTATTTT. Protein: CASSGSDSGGYTDTQYF.

This clonotype was counted at least ten times. Here the CDR3 DNA reads TGTGCCAGCAGCTCCACCGGGCCCCCAGGGAACACTGAAGCTTTCTTT. It codes for CASSSTGPPGNTEAFF. J is TRBJ1-1 and V is TRBV7-6; no clear D. Germline V gives CDR1 SGHVS, CDR2 FNYEAQ. This CDR3 contains 16 residues. V was pared by 4 bases and J by 1 base, with 16 bases between.

J is TRBJ1-4 and V is TRBV12-3 or TRBV12-4, with a tentative D call TRBD1 (5 bases). V lost 6 bases to trimming and J lost 6 bases, with 14 bases between them. There are 14 residues in the CDR3. CDR3 amino acids: CASSKPGQDEKLFF. In DNA, the CDR3 is TGTGCCAGCAGCAAGCCAGGGCAGGATGAAAAACTGTTTTTT.

This clonotype appeared a few times. In DNA form, the CDR3 reads TGTGCCAACACCCTGGACAGGCTGAACACTGAAGCTTTCTTT. Its protein product is CANTLDRLNTEAFF. The chain employs TRBV6-1 and TRBJ1-1; TRBD1 matches 7 bases. The germline V gene encodes CDR1 MNHNS and CDR2 SASEGT. The V segment lost 10 bases and the J segment 0 bases; nucleotides outside the gene matches: 8. The CDR3 spans 14 residues.

In its sample, this clonotype was seen a few times. The V gene is TRBV5-6, the J gene TRBJ2-4, with TRBD1 as a possible D gene (6 bases). The CDR3 runs 15 residues. With 4 bases removed from V and 7 bases from J, the gap between germline ends came to 18 bases. CDR1 and CDR2 (germline): SGHDT, YYEEEE. The CDR3 loop reads CASSGGQSVGNIQYF. CDR3 in DNA: TGTGCCAGCAGCGGCGGACAGTCAGTTGGGAACATTCAGTACTTC.

The chain carries TRBV6-1 and TRBJ2-5, with TRBD2 matching 12 bases. V shed 6 bases, J shed 1 base, and the junction held 6 bases outside the gene matches. The CDR3 spans 16 residues. Germline CDR1 and CDR2: MNHNS and SASEGT. The CDR3 loop reads CASSERLAGAQETQYF. The CDR3 DNA sequence: TGTGCCAGCAGCGAAAGACTAGCGGGGGCCCAAGAGACCCAGTACTTC.

Ten or more counts support this clonotype. The rearrangement uses TRBV12-3 or TRBV12-4 and TRBJ2-3; unclear D gene. CDR3 size: 13 residues. The V and J ends lost 3 bases and 2 bases respectively, with 6 bases between them. Written as DNA, the CDR3 is TGTGCCAGCAGTTTGTCCCTCACAGATACGCAGTATTTT. Translated: CASSLSLTDTQYF.

A few counts support this clonotype. V is TRBV6-5 and J is TRBJ2-5, with 7 nucleotides matching TRBD2. The junction had 1 base not matched to a gene; V was cut back by 2 bases and J by 4 bases. Germline CDR1 MNHEY, CDR2 SVGAGI. This CDR3 comprises 13 residues. The CDR3 is CASSYGGVETQYF. CDR3 nucleotide sequence: TGTGCCAGCAGTTACGGGGGGGTAGAGACCCAGTACTTC.

The gene calls are TRBV19 and TRBJ2-1; possible D gene TRBD2, 6 bases. V lost 4 bases and J lost 6, with 10 bases in between. The CDR3 is 13 residues long. CDR1 and CDR2 from the germline V gene are LNHDA and SQIVND (reference sequence). In DNA form, the CDR3 reads TGTGCCAGTAGTACCGGAGGGTCCAATGAGCAGTTCTTC. It codes for CASSTGGSNEQFF.

The V and J genes are TRBV20-1 and TRBJ2-1, with TRBD2 as a possible D gene (5 bases). Trimming shortened V by 3 bases and J by 4 bases, and 10 bases separated the two germline ends. This CDR3 has 13 residues. Germline V lookup: CDR1 DFQATT, CDR2 SNEGSKA (reference sequence). This CDR3 reads CSARRVGYNEQFF. DNA of the CDR3: TGCAGTGCTAGGCGGGTGGGGTACAATGAGCAGTTCTTC.

The chain is built from TRBV20-1 and TRBJ2-1; no firm D call. The CDR3 length is 13 residues. Germline V gene sequence: CDR1 DFQATT, CDR2 SNEGSKA (reference sequence). V gave up 8 bases and J gave up 0 bases, with 11 bases separating them. The CDR3 DNA reads as TGCAGTTCCCGTGGCTTCTCCTACAATGAGCAGTTCTTC. Its translation is CSSRGFSYNEQFF.

This chain joins TRBV5-1 and TRBJ2-7; 7 positions match TRBD2. There are 14 residues in the CDR3. The J segment lost 2 bases and the V segment lost 7 bases, leaving 9 bases of the junction unmatched. Per germline, CDR1 SGHRS and CDR2 YFSETQ. CDR3 in amino acids: CASRVASGAYEQYF. The CDR3 bases are TGCGCCAGCCGCGTGGCTAGCGGAGCCTACGAGCAGTACTTC.

The table lists this clonotype with a count of one. The chain couples TRBV29-1 to TRBJ2-5; possible D gene TRBD2, 6 bases. CDR3 size: 15 residues. V gave up 6 bases and J gave up 1 base, with 18 bases separating them. The V gene's germline CDR1 is SQVTM and CDR2 ANQGSEA. The CDR3 sequence: CSVEGREAPQETQYF. As DNA, the CDR3 is TGCAGCGTGGAGGGACGGGAAGCCCCCCAAGAGACCCAGTACTTC.

This chain uses TRBV5-1 with TRBJ1-2, with 9 bases lining up with TRBD1. The CDR3 covers 13 residues. Germline trimming cut 3 bases from V and 6 bases from J; bases unmatched to any gene: 3. Germline lookup yields CDR1 SGHRS and CDR2 YFSETQ. CDR3 amino acids: CASSSGQGHGYTF. The DNA of the CDR3 is TGCGCCAGCAGCTCGGGACAGGGACATGGCTACACCTTC. Complete variable domain (other parts from reference TRBV5-1 and TRBJ1-2): KAGVTQTPRYLIKTRGQQVTLSCSPISGHRSVSWYQQTPGQGLQFLFEYFSETQRNKGNFPGRFSGRQFSNSRSEMNVSTLELGDSALYLCASSSGQGHGYTFGSGTRLTVV.

This clonotype was recorded at least ten times. The genes are TRBV7-6 and TRBJ2-5, with D maybe TRBD2 (5 bases). This CDR3 region has 13 residues. The V gene's germline CDR1 is SGHVS and CDR2 FNYEAQ. The V end was cut by 0 bases, the J end by 9 bases, with 11 bases between. The DNA of the CDR3 is TGTGCCAGCAGCTTAGCGGGGAGCCCGGCCCAGTACTTC. It yields the protein CASSLAGSPAQYF.